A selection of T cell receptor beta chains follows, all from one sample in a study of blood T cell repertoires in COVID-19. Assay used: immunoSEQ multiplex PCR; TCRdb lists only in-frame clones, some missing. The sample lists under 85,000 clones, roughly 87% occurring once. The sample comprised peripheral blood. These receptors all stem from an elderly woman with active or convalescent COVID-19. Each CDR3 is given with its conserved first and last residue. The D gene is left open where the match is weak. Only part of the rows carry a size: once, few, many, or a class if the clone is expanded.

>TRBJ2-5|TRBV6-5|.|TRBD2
TGTGCCAGCAGTAGAACTAGCGGGAGGGTCGAGACCCAGTACTTC
CASSRTSGRVETQYF
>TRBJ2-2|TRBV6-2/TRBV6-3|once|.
TGTGCCAGCAGTTACGCGGGGGCATTACGGGAGCTGTTTTTT
CASSYAGALRELFF
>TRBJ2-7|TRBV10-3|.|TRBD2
TGTGCCATCAGTTTAGCGGGGGGGCCAGTGGACGAGCAGTACTTC
CAISLAGGPVDEQYF
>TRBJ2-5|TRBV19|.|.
TGTGCCAGTAGTATGACAATCCAAGAGACCCAGTACTTC
CASSMTIQETQYF
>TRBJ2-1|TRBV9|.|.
TGTGCCAGCAGCGTAGGTGGAGGGGACCACCATGAGCAGTTCTTC
CASSVGGGDHHEQFF
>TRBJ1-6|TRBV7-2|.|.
TGTGCCAGCAGCTTAAGTCAGGTTAATTCACCCCTCCACTTT
CASSLSQVNSPLHF
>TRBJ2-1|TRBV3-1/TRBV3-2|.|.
TGTGCCAGCAGCCAAGGGATCGGTCGCGGTGAGCAGTTCTTC
CASSQGIGRGEQFF
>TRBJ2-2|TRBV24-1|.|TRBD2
TGTGCCACCGGACTAGCGGTGGCCGGGGAGCTGTTTTTT
CATGLAVAGELFF
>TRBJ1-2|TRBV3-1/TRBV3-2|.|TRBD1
TGTGCCAGCAGCCAGGGACAGGGCCCCTATGGCTACACCTTC
CASSQGQGPYGYTF
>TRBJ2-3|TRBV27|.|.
TGTGCCAGCACTCGCTCGCTTCGGGGGACAGATACGCAGTATTTT
CASTRSLRGTDTQYF
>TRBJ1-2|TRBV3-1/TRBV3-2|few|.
TGTGCCAGCACCCGGGGCTATGGCTACACCTTC
CASTRGYGYTF
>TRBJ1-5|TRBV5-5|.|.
TGTGCCAGCAGCTTGAGCGGGACCATAAATCAGCCCCAGCATTTT
CASSLSGTINQPQHF
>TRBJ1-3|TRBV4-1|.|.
TGCGCCAGCAGCCAACCCACTCGGGGCTCTGGAAACACCATATATTTT
CASSQPTRGSGNTIYF
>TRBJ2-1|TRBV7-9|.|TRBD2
TGTGCCAGCAGCTTCGGGCTAGCGGGGGGACCTTCCTACAATGAGCAGTTCTTC
CASSFGLAGGPSYNEQFF